The rows below give T cell receptor beta chains drawn from one sample of a study of T cell responses to AZD1222 COVID-19 vaccine. Libraries were prepared by immunoSEQ multiplex PCR; TCRdb keeps only in-frame clonotypes and omits some of them. Among approximately 130,000 clones, 88% were seen once, and the ten largest hold roughly 5.2%. The material was peripheral blood, obtained 28 days after the second AZD1222 dose. These receptors were obtained from an adult who received the AZD1222 COVID-19 vaccine. Both conserved end residues are part of each CDR3. D genes are given only for firm matches. Not all rows give a size; the values are once, few, many and, for expanded clones, a class.

clone size	J gene	V gene	D gene	CDR3 DNA	CDR3 protein
NA	TRBJ1-3	TRBV6-5	TRBD1	TGTGCCAGCAGCAGGACAGGGACCGGAAACACCATATATTTT	CASSRTGTGNTIYF
once	TRBJ1-6	TRBV7-6	TRBD1	TGTGCCAGCAGCTTAATGGGACCCGGGGGACAGGGGGCTAAATCACCCCTCCACTTT	CASSLMGPGGQGAKSPLHF
NA	TRBJ1-2	TRBV2	TRBD1	TGTGCCAGCGGACAGGGGTTGGGCTATGGCTACACCTTC	CASGQGLGYGYTF
NA	TRBJ1-1	TRBV14	NA	TGTGCCAGCAGCCAAGAGAGGACCGCGAACACTGAAGCTTTCTTT	CASSQERTANTEAFF
few	TRBJ1-5	TRBV7-8	NA	TGTGCCAGCAGCCCGTCGACAGTTAGTCAGCCCCAGCATTTT	CASSPSTVSQPQHF
NA	TRBJ2-1	TRBV5-6	NA	TGTGCCAGCAGTATGATCGATGAGCAGTTCTTC	CASSMIDEQFF
NA	TRBJ2-2	TRBV4-1	NA	TGCGCCAGCAGCCAGAGGGACACCAACACCGGGGAGCTGTTTTTT	CASSQRDTNTGELFF
NA	TRBJ1-5	TRBV6-5	TRBD1	TGTGCCAGCAGTTACGACAGGGGTGGTGAGACCCAGCATTTT	CASSYDRGGETQHF
NA	TRBJ2-7	TRBV7-9	NA	TGTGCCAGCAGCTTTCCGAAGGGAGGAGACTACGAGCAGTACTTC	CASSFPKGGDYEQYF
NA	TRBJ1-3	TRBV6-5	NA	TGTGCCAGCAGTTACTCGCGGGAAGACACCATATATTTT	CASSYSREDTIYF
NA	TRBJ1-1	TRBV7-9	TRBD1	TGTGCCAGCAGCTTCCTCCAGGGGGTCGTCACTGAAGCTTTCTTT	CASSFLQGVVTEAFF
NA	TRBJ1-1	TRBV2	TRBD1	TGTGCCAGCAGCCCGGACGACAGGGTTCGGGGTTTCTTT	CASSPDDRVRGFF
NA	TRBJ2-1	TRBV2	NA	TGTGCCAGCATCGGGACCTACAATGAGCAGTTCTTC	CASIGTYNEQFF
NA	TRBJ2-1	TRBV7-2	TRBD2	TGTGCCAGCAGCCGCGGGACTAGCCGATCCAATGAGCAGTTCTTC	CASSRGTSRSNEQFF
NA	TRBJ1-1	TRBV13	NA	TGTGCCAGCAGCTTAAGACAGAACACTGAAGCTTTCTTT	CASSLRQNTEAFF
NA	TRBJ1-4	TRBV9	NA	TGTGCCAGCAGCCCAATTGGGGGGGCCTTCGATGAAAAACTGTTTTTT	CASSPIGGAFDEKLFF
few	TRBJ2-5	TRBV11-3	NA	TGTGCCAGCAGCTTAGGAGGCCAAGAGACCCAGTACTTC	CASSLGGQETQYF
NA	TRBJ2-5	TRBV5-1	TRBD2	TGCGCCAGCAGCCGCGTAGCGGGAGAAGAGACCCAGTACTTC	CASSRVAGEETQYF
NA	TRBJ1-5	TRBV2	TRBD1	TGTGCCAGCACAGACAGGGTGGGAAATCAGCCCCAGCATTTT	CASTDRVGNQPQHF
NA	TRBJ1-1	TRBV19	NA	TGTGCCAGTAGTCTCCGACAGGCTACGTACACTGAAGCTTTCTTT	CASSLRQATYTEAFF
NA	TRBJ2-6	TRBV25-1	TRBD1	TGTGCCAGCGTCGGGACAGGGGTTTTTAGGGCCAACGTCCTGACTTTC	CASVGTGVFRANVLTF
NA	TRBJ1-5	TRBV28	TRBD1	TGTGCCAGCAGTTTATGGGCAGGGGGCGGTCAGCCCCAGCATTTT	CASSLWAGGGQPQHF
NA	TRBJ2-7	TRBV30	TRBD1	TGTGCCTGGAGGAACAGGGGGATCTACGAGCAGTACTTC	CAWRNRGIYEQYF
NA	TRBJ2-7	TRBV18	NA	TGTGCCAGCTCAGCAACAAATAGGGGGTACGAGCAGTACTTC	CASSATNRGYEQYF
NA	TRBJ1-1	TRBV18	NA	TGTGCCAGCTCACCTAGGCAGAACACTGAAGCTTTCTTT	CASSPRQNTEAFF
NA	TRBJ1-5	TRBV30	NA	TGTGCCTGGAGTGCGGGCAGCGTTCAGCCCCAGCATTTT	CAWSAGSVQPQHF
few	TRBJ2-1	TRBV30	NA	TGTGCCTGGCGCCCCGACTGGAGCTCCTACAATGAGCAGTTCTTC	CAWRPDWSSYNEQFF
NA	TRBJ2-2	TRBV5-6	NA	TGTGCCAGCAGCTTGAACCTATTCGGACAGTCCGGGGAGCTGTTTTTT	CASSLNLFGQSGELFF
NA	TRBJ1-2	TRBV5-5	TRBD1	TGTGCCAGCAGCTTACGCGGCCCGGGACAGGGGGCGATCTATGGCTACACCTTC	CASSLRGPGQGAIYGYTF
few	TRBJ2-7	TRBV2	NA	TGTGCCAGCAGCCCGGACCGCTACGAGCAGTACTTC	CASSPDRYEQYF
NA	TRBJ2-7	TRBV7-7	NA	TGTGCTAGCAGCTTAAACCGGGACAAGGGATCCGAGCAGTACTTC	CASSLNRDKGSEQYF
NA	TRBJ1-2	TRBV29-1	NA	TGCAGCGTACCCGGACTTTCCTATGGCTACACCTTC	CSVPGLSYGYTF
NA	TRBJ2-5	TRBV24-1	TRBD2	TGTGCCACCAGTGATCCCGGGAGGGGCTACCAAGAGACCCAGTACTTC	CATSDPGRGYQETQYF
NA	TRBJ2-4	TRBV30	NA	TGTGCCCGGAGCAGCCCCGGGAACATTCAGTACTTC	CARSSPGNIQYF
NA	TRBJ2-7	TRBV6-2/TRBV6-3	TRBD2	TGTGCCAGCAGTTACCTCGGGACTAGCGGAGACTACGAGCAGTACTTC	CASSYLGTSGDYEQYF
NA	TRBJ1-2	TRBV6-1	NA	TGTGCCAGCAGTGAAGCGCACAGGGTGTGGGGCTACACCTTC	CASSEAHRVWGYTF
NA	TRBJ1-2	TRBV13	TRBD1	TGTGCCAGCAGCTCGCCAGGACAGGGTCTCCATGGCTACACCTTC	CASSSPGQGLHGYTF
NA	TRBJ1-1	TRBV5-4	TRBD1	TGTGCCAGCAGCCCCCGGGACAGGGGGCAAACTGAAGCTTTCTTT	CASSPRDRGQTEAFF
NA	TRBJ2-2	TRBV7-2	NA	TGTGCCAGCAGCTTAGGGACGAACACCGGGGAGCTGTTTTTT	CASSLGTNTGELFF
NA	TRBJ2-5	TRBV5-4	TRBD1	TGTGCCAGCAGCTTGGGGGACAGGGACCTCCAAGAGACCCAGTACTTC	CASSLGDRDLQETQYF
NA	TRBJ2-2	TRBV25-1	TRBD1	TGTGCCAGCATGGACGGGACAGGGGACACCGGGGAGCTGTTTTTT	CASMDGTGDTGELFF
NA	TRBJ1-1	TRBV27	NA	TGTGCCAGCAGCTCCACCCCCCTGGGCACTGAAGCTTTCTTT	CASSSTPLGTEAFF
few	TRBJ2-7	TRBV5-1	NA	TGCGCCAGCAGCTTGGGACAGAGCTCCTACGAGCAGTACTTC	CASSLGQSSYEQYF
NA	TRBJ2-1	TRBV5-4	NA	TGTGCCAGCAGCTTGTCTAGCGCAAATTACAATGAGCAGTTCTTC	CASSLSSANYNEQFF
NA	TRBJ2-5	TRBV7-3	NA	TGTGCCAGCAGCTTTGGGGGGGCTTCAGAGACCCAGTACTTC	CASSFGGASETQYF
once	TRBJ2-7	TRBV12-3/TRBV12-4	NA	TGTGCCAGCAGTTTCAGGAATAGCGAGCAGTACTTC	CASSFRNSEQYF
NA	TRBJ2-7	TRBV11-2	TRBD2	TGTGCCAGCAGCTTCTATCCCTCTCTAGCGGGGACCTACGAGCAGTACTTC	CASSFYPSLAGTYEQYF
NA	TRBJ1-1	TRBV6-5	TRBD1	TGTGCCAGCAGTTATACAGGGGGCACTGAAGCTTTCTTT	CASSYTGGTEAFF
NA	TRBJ1-2	TRBV2	TRBD1	TGTGCCAGCGGCGGGGCAGGGGGCATTTTGGGCTACACCTTC	CASGGAGGILGYTF
NA	TRBJ2-3	TRBV7-2	NA	TGTGCCAGCAGCTCCCTGGGATATACGCAGTATTTT	CASSSLGYTQYF
NA	TRBJ2-2	TRBV5-4	TRBD1	TGTGCCAGCAGCCGAGGGACAGGGACGAACACCGGGGAGCTGTTTTTT	CASSRGTGTNTGELFF
NA	TRBJ1-2	TRBV7-3	NA	TGTGCCAGCAGCCTCGGTAGGGCTGGTGTTGGCTACACCTTC	CASSLGRAGVGYTF
NA	TRBJ2-7	TRBV7-2	NA	TGTGCCAGCAGCGTAGGGCTTTACCCAGGGGCAGACGAGCAGTACTTC	CASSVGLYPGADEQYF